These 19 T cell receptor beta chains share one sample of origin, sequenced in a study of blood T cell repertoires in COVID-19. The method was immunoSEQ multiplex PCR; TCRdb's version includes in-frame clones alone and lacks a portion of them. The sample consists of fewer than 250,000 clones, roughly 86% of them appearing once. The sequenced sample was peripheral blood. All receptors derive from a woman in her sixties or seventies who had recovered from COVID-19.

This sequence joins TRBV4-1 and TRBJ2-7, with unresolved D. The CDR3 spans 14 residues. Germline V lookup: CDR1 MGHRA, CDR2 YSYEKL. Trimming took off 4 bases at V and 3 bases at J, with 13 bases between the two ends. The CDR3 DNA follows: TGCGCCAGCAGCCTCCAACCCCGGGTCTACGAGCAGTACTTC. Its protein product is CASSLQPRVYEQYF.

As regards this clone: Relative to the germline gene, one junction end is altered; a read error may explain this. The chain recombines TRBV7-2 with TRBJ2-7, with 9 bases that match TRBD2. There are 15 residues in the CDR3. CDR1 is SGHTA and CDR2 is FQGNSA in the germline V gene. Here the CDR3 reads CASSVAGALSYEQYF. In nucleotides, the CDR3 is TGTGCCAGCAGCGTAGCGGGGGCACTCTCCTACGAGCAGTACTTC.

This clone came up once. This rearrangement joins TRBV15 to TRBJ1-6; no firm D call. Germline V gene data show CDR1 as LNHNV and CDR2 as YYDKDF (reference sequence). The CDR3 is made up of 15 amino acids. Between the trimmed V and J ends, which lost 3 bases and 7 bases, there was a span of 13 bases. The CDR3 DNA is TGTGCCACCAGCAGGGGCCACGGTGAAAATTCACCCCTCCACTTT. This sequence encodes CATSRGHGENSPLHF. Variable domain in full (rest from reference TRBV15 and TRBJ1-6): DAMVIQNPRYQVTQFGKPVTLSCSQTLNHNVMYWYQQKSSQAPKLLFHYYDKDFNNEADTPDNFQSRRPNTSFCFLDIRSPGLGDTAMYLCATSRGHGENSPLHFGNGTRLTVT.

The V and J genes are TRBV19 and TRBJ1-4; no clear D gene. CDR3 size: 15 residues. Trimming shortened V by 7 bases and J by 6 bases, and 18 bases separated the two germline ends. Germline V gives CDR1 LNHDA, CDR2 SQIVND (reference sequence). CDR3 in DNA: TGTGCCAGTAACGACCGGGAAGCGATTCATGAAAAACTGTTTTTT. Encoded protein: CASNDREAIHEKLFF.

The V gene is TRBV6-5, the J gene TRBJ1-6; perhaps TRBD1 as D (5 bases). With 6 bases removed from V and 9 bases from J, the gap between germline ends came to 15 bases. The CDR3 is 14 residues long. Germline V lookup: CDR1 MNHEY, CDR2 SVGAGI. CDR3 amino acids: CASSPVGVGSPLHF. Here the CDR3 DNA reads TGTGCCAGCAGCCCAGTAGGGGTTGGTTCACCCCTCCACTTT.

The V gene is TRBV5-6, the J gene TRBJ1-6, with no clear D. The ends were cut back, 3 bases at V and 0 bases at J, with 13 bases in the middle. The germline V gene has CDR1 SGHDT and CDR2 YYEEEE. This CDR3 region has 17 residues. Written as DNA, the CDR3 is TGTGCCAGCAGCTGGTGGCCCCGGGACTCCTATAATTCACCCCTCCACTTT. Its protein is CASSWWPRDSYNSPLHF.

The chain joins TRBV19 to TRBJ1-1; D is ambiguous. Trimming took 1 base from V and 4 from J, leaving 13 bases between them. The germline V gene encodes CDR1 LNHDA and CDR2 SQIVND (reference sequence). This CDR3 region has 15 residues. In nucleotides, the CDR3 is TGTGCCAGTAGTATAGCCCAGAGGTTCACCACTGAAGCTTTCTTT. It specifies CASSIAQRFTTEAFF.

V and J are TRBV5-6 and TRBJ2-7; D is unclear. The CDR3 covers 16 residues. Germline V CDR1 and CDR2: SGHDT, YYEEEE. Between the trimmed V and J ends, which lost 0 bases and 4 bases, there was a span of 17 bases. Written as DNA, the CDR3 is TGTGCCAGCAGCTTGGGCTTTGGCAGAAACGAATACGAGCAGTACTTC. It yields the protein CASSLGFGRNEYEQYF.

The CDR3 region is CASSPPGQGEGGYTF. In DNA, the CDR3 is TGCGCCAGCAGCCCCCCCGGACAGGGAGAGGGGGGCTACACCTTC. The rearrangement joins TRBV10-1 to TRBJ1-2; 8 nucleotides match TRBD1. The CDR3 totals 15 residues. From germline, CDR1 is WNHNN and CDR2 SYGVQD (reference sequence). The V gene end was trimmed by 6 bases and the J gene end by 8 bases; junction bases not matched to a gene: 14.

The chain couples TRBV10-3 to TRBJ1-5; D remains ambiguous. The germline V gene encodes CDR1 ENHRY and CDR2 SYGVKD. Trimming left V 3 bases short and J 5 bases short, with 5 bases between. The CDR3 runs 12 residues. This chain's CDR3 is CAISEYDQPQHF. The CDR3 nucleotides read TGTGCCATCAGTGAATATGATCAGCCCCAGCATTTT.

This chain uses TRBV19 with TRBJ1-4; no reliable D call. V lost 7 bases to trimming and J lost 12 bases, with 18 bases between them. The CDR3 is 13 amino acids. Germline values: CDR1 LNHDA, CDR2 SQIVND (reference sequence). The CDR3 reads CASTTDLRRELFF. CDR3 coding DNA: TGTGCCAGTACCACCGACCTCCGGAGGGAACTGTTTTTT.

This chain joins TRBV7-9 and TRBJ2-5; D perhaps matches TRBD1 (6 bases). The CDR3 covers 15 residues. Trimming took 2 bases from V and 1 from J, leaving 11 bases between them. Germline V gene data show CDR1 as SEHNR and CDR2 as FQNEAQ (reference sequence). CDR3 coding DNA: TGTGCCAGCAGCTTACTGTCAGGGGTCCAAGAGACCCAGTACTTC. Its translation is CASSLLSGVQETQYF.

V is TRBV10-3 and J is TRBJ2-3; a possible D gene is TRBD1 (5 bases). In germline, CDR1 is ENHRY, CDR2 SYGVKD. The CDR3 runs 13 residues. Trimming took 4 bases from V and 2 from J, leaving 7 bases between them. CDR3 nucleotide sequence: TGTGCCATCAGTGCAGGGTCCACAGATACGCAGTATTTT. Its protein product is CAISAGSTDTQYF.

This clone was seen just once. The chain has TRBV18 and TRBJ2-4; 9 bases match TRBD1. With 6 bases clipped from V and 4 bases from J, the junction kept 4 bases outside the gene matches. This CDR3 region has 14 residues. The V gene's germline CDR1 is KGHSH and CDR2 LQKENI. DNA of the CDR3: TGTGCCAGCTCCCGGGACAGGGAGAAAAACATTCAGTACTTC. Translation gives CASSRDREKNIQYF.

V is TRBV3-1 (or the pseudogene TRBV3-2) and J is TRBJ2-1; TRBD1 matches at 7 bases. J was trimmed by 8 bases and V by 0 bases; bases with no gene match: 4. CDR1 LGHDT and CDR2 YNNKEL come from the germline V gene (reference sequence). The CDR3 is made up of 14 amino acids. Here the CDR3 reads CASSQETGQHEQFF. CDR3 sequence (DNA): TGTGCCAGCAGCCAAGAGACAGGGCAGCATGAGCAGTTCTTC.

This CDR3 is CAISESAHSRGNTIYF. In nucleotides, the CDR3 is TGTGCCATCAGTGAGTCGGCACACTCGAGGGGAAACACCATATATTTT. The chain employs TRBV10-3 and TRBJ1-3; D gene unclear. Trimming left V 0 bases short and J 4 bases short, with 13 bases between. CDR3 length: 16 amino acids. Germline loops: CDR1 ENHRY, CDR2 SYGVKD.

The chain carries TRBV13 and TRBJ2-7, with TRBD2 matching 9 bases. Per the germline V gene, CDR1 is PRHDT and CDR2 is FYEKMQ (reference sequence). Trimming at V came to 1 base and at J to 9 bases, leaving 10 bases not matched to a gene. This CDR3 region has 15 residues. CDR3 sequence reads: CASSLVGTSLRVQYF. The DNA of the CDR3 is TGTGCCAGCAGCTTAGTAGGGACTAGCCTACGGGTGCAGTACTTC.

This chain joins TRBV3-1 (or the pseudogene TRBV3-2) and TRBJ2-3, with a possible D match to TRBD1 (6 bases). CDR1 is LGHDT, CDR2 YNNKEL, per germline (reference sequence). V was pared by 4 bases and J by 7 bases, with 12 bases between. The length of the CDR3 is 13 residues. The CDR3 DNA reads TGTGCCAGCAGCCTAGGACAGCGGAATACGCAGTATTTT. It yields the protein CASSLGQRNTQYF.

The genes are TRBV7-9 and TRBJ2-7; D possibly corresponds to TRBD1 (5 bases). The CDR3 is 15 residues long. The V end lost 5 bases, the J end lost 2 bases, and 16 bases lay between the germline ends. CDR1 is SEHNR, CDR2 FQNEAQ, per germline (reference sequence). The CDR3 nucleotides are TGTGCCAGCAGCCCCCCCGGTGGACACACCTACGAGCAGTACTTC. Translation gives CASSPPGGHTYEQYF.